These 14 T cell receptor beta chains were all obtained from the same sample, sequenced in a study of blood T cell repertoires in COVID-19. The table came from immunoSEQ multiplex PCR; TCRdb's copy has only in-frame clones and leaves some out. The table records about 280,000 clones, 89% of them present only once. The sequenced sample was peripheral blood. The receptors shown here come from a man aged 45-65 years with acute or convalescent COVID-19.

The J gene is TRBJ2-5, the V gene TRBV19, with D unresolved. Germline assignment: CDR1 LNHDA and CDR2 SQIVND (reference sequence). Trimming cost V 4 bases and J 5 bases, with 8 bases left between them. There are 12 residues in the CDR3. CDR3 in amino acids: CASSTHGETQYF. The CDR3 DNA reads as TGTGCCAGTAGTACCCATGGCGAGACCCAGTACTTC.

The chain couples TRBV9 to TRBJ2-1; TRBD2 matches at 8 bases. Germline V CDR1 and CDR2: SGDLS, YYNGEE. After removal of 4 bases from V and 2 bases from J, the junction contained 8 bases not matched to a gene. The CDR3 loop spans 16 amino acids. The CDR3 protein is CASSPGGGTTYNEQFF. In DNA form, the CDR3 reads TGTGCCAGCAGCCCGGGAGGGGGTACCACCTACAATGAGCAGTTCTTC.

The V call is TRBV7-8, the J call TRBJ2-1, with 10 bases fitting TRBD2. V trimming: 5 bases; J trimming: 7 bases; junction bases outside the gene matches: 11. The CDR3 runs 16 residues. Germline CDR1 and CDR2: SGHVS and FQNEAQ. CDR3 coding DNA: TGTGCCAGCAGCCCTACTCGGCTAGCGGGGGTGAATGAGCAGTTCTTC. Translation gives CASSPTRLAGVNEQFF.

This clone has just a few counts. CDR3 DNA sequence: TGTGCCAGCAGTTCTCGGGGGACTAGGGGGTGGACCCAGTACTTC. It translates to CASSSRGTRGWTQYF. The chain joins TRBV6-5 to TRBJ2-5, with 8 bases lining up with TRBD2. Germline V gene data show CDR1 as MNHEY and CDR2 as SVGAGI. V lost 4 bases, J lost 7 bases, and 11 bases stayed unmatched. There are 15 residues in the CDR3.

The rearrangement uses TRBV6-5 and TRBJ2-1, with 8 bases lining up with TRBD1. This CDR3 spans 16 amino acids. V was clipped by 4 bases and J by 7 bases; unmatched bases: 12. Germline-derived CDR1 and CDR2 are MNHEY and SVGAGI. The CDR3 nucleotides read TGTGCCAGCAGTTCCTCCAGACAGGGGTTGTGGAATGAGCAGTTCTTC. Its translation is CASSSSRQGLWNEQFF.

The chain recombines TRBV30 with TRBJ1-6, with 9 bases that match TRBD1. The CDR3 is 14 amino acids. From germline, CDR1 is GTSNPN and CDR2 SVGIG (reference sequence). V trimming: 0 bases; J trimming: 9 bases; junction bases outside the gene matches: 3. CDR3 loop: CAWSVGDRASPLHF. CDR3 DNA: TGTGCCTGGAGTGTAGGGGACAGGGCTTCACCCCTCCACTTT.

The rearrangement links TRBV12-3 or TRBV12-4 to TRBJ1-2; the D gene is possibly TRBD1 (5 bases). The CDR3 is 13 residues long. The V end lost 6 bases, the J end lost 7 bases, and 15 bases lay between the germline ends. Here the CDR3 reads CASSPREGTGYTF. The CDR3 DNA follows: TGTGCCAGCAGCCCCAGGGAGGGGACTGGCTACACCTTC.

This clone has just one count. The genes are TRBV27 and TRBJ2-1, with TRBD1 as a possible D gene (5 bases). V was trimmed by 5 bases and J by 5 bases, leaving 22 bases between them. The CDR3 runs to 17 residues. Germline V gene data show CDR1 as MNHEY and CDR2 as SMNVEV (reference sequence). The DNA of the CDR3 is TGTGCCAGCAGTCTAAAGGGTAGGGGCCGCGTGGACAATGAGCAGTTCTTC. Translation gives CASSLKGRGRVDNEQFF.

This clone was counted once. The chain joins TRBV10-2 to TRBJ2-5, with D tentatively TRBD1 (6 bases). Trimming pared 3 bases from V and 4 bases from J, leaving 15 bases between. Germline loops: CDR1 WSHSY, CDR2 SAAADI. This CDR3 contains 15 residues. The DNA of the CDR3 is TGCGCCAGCAGTGAAGGAGGCAGGGGTCGAGAGACCCAGTACTTC. Amino acid sequence: CASSEGGRGRETQYF.

Points on this clone: The junction departs from germline at one end; a sequencing error may be responsible. The chain links TRBV5-8 to TRBJ2-7, with D perhaps TRBD2 (5 bases). The V gene's germline CDR1 is SGHTS and CDR2 YDEGEE. The CDR3 loop spans 12 amino acids. In DNA form, the CDR3 reads TGTGCCAGCAGCTTGAGAGGAGGCAGCCACATCTTC. Translated: CASSLRGGSHIF.

This chain connects TRBV7-2 to TRBJ2-3; D is undetermined. The CDR3 runs 16 residues. V lost 4 bases to trimming and J lost 2 bases, with 16 bases between them. The germline gives CDR1 SGHTA, CDR2 FQGNSA. The DNA for the CDR3 is TGTGCCAGCAGCTCCCCACTGGCGGCAATCACAGATACGCAGTATTTT. This codes for CASSSPLAAITDTQYF.

The genes are TRBV9 and TRBJ1-1; maybe TRBD1 (6 bases). The CDR3 totals 15 residues. Per germline, CDR1 SGDLS and CDR2 YYNGEE. Trimming stripped 0 bases from V and 4 bases from J, with 13 bases between. The CDR3 bases are TGTGCCAGCAGCGTAGGTGGGCAGGGGTCCACTGAAGCTTTCTTT. Translation gives CASSVGGQGSTEAFF.

The gene calls are TRBV6-5 and TRBJ2-7, with TRBD1 matching over 7 bases. The trim removed 10 bases at V and 3 bases at J, leaving 15 bases unmatched. Germline V gives CDR1 MNHEY, CDR2 SVGAGI. This CDR3 comprises 15 residues. CDR3 amino acids: CATHTHRDSGYEQYF. The CDR3 DNA reads TGTGCCACCCACACTCACCGGGACAGTGGCTACGAGCAGTACTTC.

The rearrangement links TRBV6-5 to TRBJ2-1; TRBD2 matches at 10 bases. The CDR3 runs to 16 residues. CDR1 and CDR2 from the germline V gene are MNHEY and SVGAGI. V was clipped by 2 bases and J by 2 bases; unmatched bases: 3. As DNA, the CDR3 is TGTGCCAGCAGTTACCGGGGACTAGCGCCCTACAATGAGCAGTTCTTC. Translating it yields CASSYRGLAPYNEQFF.